The 26 T cell receptor beta chains reported below all come from one sample, sequenced in a study of monozygotic twins with inflammatory bowel disease. From the 5' RACE reads, TCRdb lists one entry per CDR3 protein and no DNA. The ten top clones account for 2% to 2.5%, within a sample of about 330,000 distinct CDR3 sequences. The specimen was blood. The receptors come from a human donor with ulcerative colitis or Crohn's disease, or a healthy co-twin of an affected twin (not recorded which).

V and J are TRBV5-1 and TRBJ2-3; the TRBD2 assignment by TCRdb is unverifiable without DNA. The CDR3 is made up of 17 amino acids. Looked up from germline, CDR1 is SGHRS and CDR2 is YFSETQ. The CDR3 loop reads CASTARSTSGGGDTQYF.

The chain links TRBV20-1 to TRBJ2-2; checking the TCRdb D call of TRBD2 is not possible without DNA. Germline lookup yields CDR1 DFQATT and CDR2 SNEGSKA (reference sequence). The CDR3 is made up of 14 amino acids. The CDR3 region is CSASGGGTTGELFF.

The rearrangement links TRBV7-2 to TRBJ2-3; TCRdb's D gene call, TRBD1, goes unchecked for lack of DNA. Germline lookup yields CDR1 SGHTA and CDR2 FQGNSA. The CDR3 loop spans 16 amino acids. CDR3 loop: CASSSGGGRRTDTQYF. The variable domain in full, with the rest retrieved from reference TRBV7-2 and TRBJ2-3, is GAGVSQSPSNKVTEKGKDVELRCDPISGHTALYWYRQSLGQGLEFLIYFQGNSAPDKSGLPSDRFSAERTGGSVSTLTIQRTQQEDSAVYLCASSSGGGRRTDTQYFGPGTRLTVL.

The CDR3 spells CASSYSLAGRSYEQYF. This chain links TRBV6-2 or TRBV6-3 with TRBJ2-7; the TCRdb D gene call, TRBD2, has no DNA to confirm it. Per germline, CDR1 MNHEY and CDR2 SVGEGT. The length of the CDR3 is 16 residues.

V gene TRBV29-1 combines with J gene TRBJ2-3. Germline-derived CDR1 and CDR2 are SQVTM and ANQGSEA. The length of the CDR3 is 13 residues. The CDR3 region is CSVDESRTDTQYF.

The V gene is TRBV20-1, the J gene TRBJ2-7; TCRdb's D gene call, TRBD2, goes unchecked for lack of DNA. The CDR3 totals 14 residues. Germline CDR1 and CDR2: DFQATT and SNEGSKA (reference sequence). The CDR3 spells CSATRTSDPVEQYF.

This chain links TRBV4-1 with TRBJ2-1; TCRdb lists TRBD2, though no DNA is available to test this call. Germline-derived CDR1 and CDR2 are MGHRA and YSYEKL. The length of the CDR3 is 17 residues. The CDR3 region is CASSQERPLIPYNEQFF.

The chain carries TRBV7-2 and TRBJ2-3; lacking DNA, the TRBD2 call made by TCRdb goes unchecked. Germline CDR1 SGHTA, CDR2 FQGNSA. The CDR3 covers 16 residues. The CDR3 region is CASSQGLTTRTDTQYF.

The chain employs TRBV7-2 and TRBJ1-3. CDR1 and CDR2 from the germline V gene are SGHTA and FQGNSA. The CDR3 runs to 15 residues. The CDR3 here is CASSPKAASGNTIYF.

This sequence joins TRBV19 and TRBJ1-5; the TRBD1 assignment by TCRdb is unverifiable without DNA. Germline V gene data show CDR1 as LNHDA and CDR2 as SQIVND (reference sequence). There are 13 residues in the CDR3. CDR3 loop: CASSAQGVQPQHF. The full variable domain, its missing parts supplied by reference TRBV19 and TRBJ1-5, is DGGITQSPKYLFRKEGQNVTLSCEQNLNHDAMYWYRQDPGQGLRLIYYSQIVNDFQKGDIAEGYSVSREKKESFPLTVTSAQKNPTAFYLCASSAQGVQPQHFGDGTRLSIL.

V and J are TRBV20-1 and TRBJ2-7. CDR3 size: 12 residues. In germline, CDR1 is DFQATT, CDR2 SNEGSKA (reference sequence). The CDR3 protein is CSARAGYYEQYF.

The chain combines TRBV11-2 with TRBJ2-1; lacking DNA, the TRBD1 call made by TCRdb goes unchecked. CDR3 length: 18 amino acids. Per germline, CDR1 SGHAT and CDR2 FQNNGV. The chain's CDR3 is CASSPPYGTGGAHNEQFF. The full variable domain, completed using reference TRBV11-2 and TRBJ2-1, is EAGVAQSPRYKIIEKRQSVAFWCNPISGHATLYWYQQILGQGPKLLIQFQNNGVVDDSQLPKDRFSAERLKGVDSTLKIQPAKLEDSAVYLCASSPPYGTGGAHNEQFFGPGTRLTVL.

This chain joins TRBV24-1 and TRBJ2-1; there is no DNA to check the TCRdb D call of TRBD1. CDR3 length equals 16 residues. Germline CDR1 is KGHDR and CDR2 is SFDVKD. The CDR3 region is CATSDSGTGGRNEQFF.

CDR3 in amino acids: CASSPLGERSTDTQYF. The V gene is TRBV28, the J gene TRBJ2-3; the TCRdb D gene call, TRBD1, has no DNA to confirm it. This CDR3 spans 16 amino acids. CDR1 is MDHEN, CDR2 SYDVKM, per germline.

This sequence joins TRBV12-3 or TRBV12-4 and TRBJ2-1; lacking DNA, the TRBD2 call made by TCRdb goes unchecked. The CDR3 covers 13 residues. CDR3 amino acids: CASSFPPRNEQFF.

The rearrangement links TRBV5-1 to TRBJ2-5; TCRdb's D call of TRBD2 is untestable without DNA. This CDR3 contains 15 residues. The germline V gene encodes CDR1 SGHRS and CDR2 YFSETQ. The CDR3 protein is CASSLGRADQETQYF.

This rearrangement joins TRBV4-1 to TRBJ2-5; with no DNA, the TCRdb D assignment of TRBD1 cannot be verified. Germline CDR1 MGHRA, CDR2 YSYEKL. The CDR3 consists of 17 residues. The CDR3: CASSQANDGTVQETQYF.

The rearrangement joins TRBV27 to TRBJ1-2; no DNA is available, so the TRBD1 call from TCRdb remains unchecked. Germline V gene data show CDR1 as MNHEY and CDR2 as SMNVEV (reference sequence). This CDR3 is built from 14 residues. CDR3 in amino acids: CASSWGAGSYGYTF.

The chain employs TRBV5-1 and TRBJ2-5. CDR1 and CDR2 (germline): SGHRS, YFSETQ. This CDR3 contains 12 residues. CDR3: CASSLEEETQYF.

J is TRBJ2-2 and V is TRBV7-2; TCRdb names TRBD1, which stays unverified in the absence of DNA. This CDR3 is 14 amino acids long. Germline CDR1 is SGHTA and CDR2 is FQGNSA. The CDR3 region is CASSSTRGTGELFF.

The rearrangement joins TRBV7-2 to TRBJ2-7; TCRdb designates TRBD2, a call that cannot be tested without DNA. The germline V gene has CDR1 SGHTA and CDR2 FQGNSA. The CDR3 sequence is 15 residues long. The CDR3 protein is CASSLDGGPSYEQYF.

The V and J genes are TRBV7-2 and TRBJ1-1. The CDR3 extends over 12 amino acids. Per germline, CDR1 SGHTA and CDR2 FQGNSA. The CDR3 is CASSLEYTEAFF.

The V call is TRBV20-1, the J call TRBJ1-2; TCRdb calls TRBD1, which cannot be checked without DNA. In germline, CDR1 is DFQATT, CDR2 SNEGSKA (reference sequence). This CDR3 has 15 residues. CDR3 loop: CSARPPGGGNYGYTF.

The chain carries TRBV7-2 and TRBJ1-1. Germline lookup yields CDR1 SGHTA and CDR2 FQGNSA. This CDR3 region has 13 residues. The CDR3 reads CASSTYREGEAFF.

The V gene is TRBV15, the J gene TRBJ1-3. The CDR3 totals 16 residues. Germline V gene sequence: CDR1 LNHNV, CDR2 YYDKDF (reference sequence). The CDR3 region is CATSRGPDISGNTIYF.

The CDR3 protein is CASSLRGGQETQYF. The chain employs TRBV14 and TRBJ2-5; TCRdb outputs TRBD2, but without DNA this stays unchecked. Germline V gives CDR1 SGHDN, CDR2 FVKESK. The CDR3 is made up of 14 amino acids.